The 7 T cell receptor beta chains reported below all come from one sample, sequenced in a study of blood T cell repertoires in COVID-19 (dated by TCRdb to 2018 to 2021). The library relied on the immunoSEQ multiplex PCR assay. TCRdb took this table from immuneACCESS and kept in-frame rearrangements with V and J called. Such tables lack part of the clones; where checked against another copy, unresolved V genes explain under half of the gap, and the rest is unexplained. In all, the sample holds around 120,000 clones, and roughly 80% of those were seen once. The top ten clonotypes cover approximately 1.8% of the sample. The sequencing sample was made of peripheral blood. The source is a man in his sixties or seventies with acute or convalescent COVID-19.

CDR3 nucleotide sequence: TGTGCCATCAGTGAGAAGACAGGGGGACAGCCCCAGCATTTT. Translation: CAISEKTGGQPQHF. The chain links TRBV10-3 to TRBJ1-5; 9 bases fit TRBD1. V lost 2 bases to trimming and J lost 7 bases; unmatched junction nucleotides: 3. The germline V gene has CDR1 ENHRY and CDR2 SYGVKD. CDR3 length equals 14 residues.

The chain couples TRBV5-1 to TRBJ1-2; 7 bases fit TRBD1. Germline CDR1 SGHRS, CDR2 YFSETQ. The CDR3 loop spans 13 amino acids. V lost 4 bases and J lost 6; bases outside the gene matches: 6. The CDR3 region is CASSPGQAHGYTF. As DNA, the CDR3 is TGCGCCAGCAGCCCCGGACAGGCTCATGGCTACACCTTC.

This chain's CDR3 is CASSQINLNTGELFF. DNA for the CDR3: TGTGCCAGCAGCCAAATCAACTTGAACACCGGGGAGCTGTTTTTT. The chain couples TRBV4-2 to TRBJ2-2; D not certain. The germline V gene has CDR1 LGHNA and CDR2 YNFKEQ. The CDR3 extends over 15 amino acids. V was clipped by 2 bases and J by 1 base, with 8 bases between them.

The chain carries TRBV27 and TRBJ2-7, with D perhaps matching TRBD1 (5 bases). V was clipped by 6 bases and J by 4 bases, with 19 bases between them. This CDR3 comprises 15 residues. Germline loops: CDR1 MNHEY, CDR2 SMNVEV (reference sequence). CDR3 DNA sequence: TGTGCCAGCAGGTCGCAGGGTCTCTACGGGTACGAGCAGTACTTC. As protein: CASRSQGLYGYEQYF.

The CDR3 nucleotides read TGTGCCAGCAGCTTGCAACAGGGGTTTGACTATGGCTACACCTTC. This translates into CASSLQQGFDYGYTF. This chain joins TRBV5-6 and TRBJ1-2; TRBD1 aligns across 7 bases. CDR1 and CDR2 (germline): SGHDT, YYEEEE. The CDR3 consists of 15 residues. With 1 base clipped from V and 3 bases from J, the junction kept 6 bases outside the gene matches.

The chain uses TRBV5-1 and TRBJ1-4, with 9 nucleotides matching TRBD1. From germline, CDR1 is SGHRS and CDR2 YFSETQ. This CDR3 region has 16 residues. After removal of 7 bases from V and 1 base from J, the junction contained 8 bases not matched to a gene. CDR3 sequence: CASSTGGGGTNEKLFF. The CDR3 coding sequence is TGCGCCAGCTCAACAGGGGGCGGAGGAACTAATGAAAAACTGTTTTTT.

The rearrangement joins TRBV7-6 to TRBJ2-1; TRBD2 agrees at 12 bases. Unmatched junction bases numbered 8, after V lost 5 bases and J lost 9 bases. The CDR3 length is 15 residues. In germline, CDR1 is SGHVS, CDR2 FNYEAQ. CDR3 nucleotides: TGTGCCAGCAGCCATAGGACTAGCGGGGAAGGTGAGCAGTTCTTC. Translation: CASSHRTSGEGEQFF.